The clone carrying this T cell receptor beta chain was seen at least ten times. Per the germline V gene, CDR1 is GTSNPN and CDR2 is SVGIG (reference sequence). The CDR3 runs to 13 residues. The V end lost 4 bases, the J end lost 2 bases, and 9 bases lay between the germline ends. These data come from a study of T cells in Graves' hyperthyroidism and ophthalmopathy. Used for diagnoses were clinical symptoms, serum thyroxine and TRAb, thyroid ultrasound and orbital computed tomography. Researchers amplified the TCR beta CDR3 regions from RNA transcripts. Initially, a first-round RT-PCR of the TCR CDR3 employed the HTBI primer set. MiXCR, run by TCRdb on the multiplex PCR reads, gives a single entry per CDR3 protein. Counted here are 500,000 to 600,000 distinct CDR3 sequences, 15% to 20% occurring once; the ten biggest clones make up approximately 48%.

Specimen: blood. The chain links TRBV30 to TRBJ1-3; D is unclear. This clonotype was sampled from a man in his forties with Graves' ophthalmopathy. CDR3 sequence: CAWTAIAGNTIYF. As DNA, the CDR3 is TGTGCCTGGACGGCGATAGCTGGAAACACCATATATTTT.